What follows are 2 T cell receptor beta chains derived from one specimen sequenced in a study of T-cell reconstitution after alpha-beta-depleted transplantation in children. This sample's TCRbeta library carried unique molecular identifier barcodes. Each CDR3 protein is one row after TCRdb ran MiXCR on the PCR reads. The sample consists of around 450,000 distinct CDR3 sequences, about 17% of them appearing once. This sample comprised PBMCs, mostly from graft donor cells, obtained 360 days after TCRalphabeta/CD19-depleted stem cell transplant. The source of these receptors is a boy under two years old who had a stem cell transplant for Wiskott-Aldrich syndrome, so the T cells may come from the graft donor.

V usage is TRBV5-6 and J usage is TRBJ2-7; weak D call: TRBD1 (6 bases). Trimming stripped 1 base from V and 0 bases from J, with 11 bases between. The length of the CDR3 is 15 residues. The germline gives CDR1 SGHDT, CDR2 YYEEEE. In DNA, the CDR3 is TGTGCCAGCAGCTTGTGGGGGCGAAGCTCCTACGAGCAGTACTTC. It translates to CASSLWGRSSYEQYF.

The chain recombines TRBV6-2 or TRBV6-3 with TRBJ2-2; D gene unclear. CDR1 is MNHEY, CDR2 SVGEGT, per germline. The V end lost 7 bases, the J end lost 7 bases, and 7 bases lay between the germline ends. This CDR3 region has 11 residues. The CDR3 nucleotides read TGTGCCAGCACCCTATTCGGGGAGCTGTTTTTT. The encoded protein is CASTLFGELFF.